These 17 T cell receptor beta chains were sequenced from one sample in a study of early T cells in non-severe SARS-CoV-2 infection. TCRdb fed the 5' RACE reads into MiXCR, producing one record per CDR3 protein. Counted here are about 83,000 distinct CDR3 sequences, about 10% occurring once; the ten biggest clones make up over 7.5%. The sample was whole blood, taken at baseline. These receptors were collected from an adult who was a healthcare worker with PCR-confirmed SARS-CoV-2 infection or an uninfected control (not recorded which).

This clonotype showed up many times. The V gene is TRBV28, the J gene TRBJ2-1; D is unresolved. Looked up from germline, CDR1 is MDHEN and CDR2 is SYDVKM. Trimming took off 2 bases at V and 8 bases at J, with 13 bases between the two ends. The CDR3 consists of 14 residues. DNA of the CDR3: TGTGCCAGCAGTTTAAGACCCCTAGGAGATGAGCAGTTCTTC. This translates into CASSLRPLGDEQFF. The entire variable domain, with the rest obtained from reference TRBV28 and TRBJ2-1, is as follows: DVKVTQSSRYLVKRTGEKVFLECVQDMDHENMFWYRQDPGLGLRLIYFSYDVKMKEKGDIPEGYSVSREKKERFSLILESASTNQTSMYLCASSLRPLGDEQFFGPGTRLTVL.

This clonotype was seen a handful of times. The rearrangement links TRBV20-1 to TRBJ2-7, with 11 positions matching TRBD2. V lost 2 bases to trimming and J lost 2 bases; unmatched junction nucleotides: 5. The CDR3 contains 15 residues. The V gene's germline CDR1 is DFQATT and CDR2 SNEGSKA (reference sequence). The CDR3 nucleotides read TGCAGTGCTAGACCCGGGACTAGCGGCGCCTACGAGCAGTACTTC. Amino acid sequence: CSARPGTSGAYEQYF.

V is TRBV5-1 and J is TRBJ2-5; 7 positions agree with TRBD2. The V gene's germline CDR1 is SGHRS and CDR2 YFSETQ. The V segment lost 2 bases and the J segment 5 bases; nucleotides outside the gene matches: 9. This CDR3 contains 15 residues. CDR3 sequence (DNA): TGCGCCAGCAGCTTAAATGGCGGGAGAAGCGAGACCCAGTACTTC. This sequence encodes CASSLNGGRSETQYF.

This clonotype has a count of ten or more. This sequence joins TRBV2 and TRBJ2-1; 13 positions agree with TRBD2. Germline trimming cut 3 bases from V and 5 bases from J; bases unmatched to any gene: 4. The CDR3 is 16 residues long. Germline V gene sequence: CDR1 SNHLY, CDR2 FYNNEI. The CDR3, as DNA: TGTGCCAGCAGTGATCTCGGACTAGCGGGAGACAATGAGCAGTTCTTC. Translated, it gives CASSDLGLAGDNEQFF.

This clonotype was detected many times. DNA of the CDR3: TGCGCCAGCAGCTTGGTCGCGGGACTAGCGGGAGATACGCAGTATTTT. Translation: CASSLVAGLAGDTQYF. The chain uses TRBV5-1 and TRBJ2-3; 12 bases align to TRBD2. J gave up 5 bases and V 0 bases, and 4 bases lay outside the gene matches. This CDR3 region has 16 residues. Germline CDR1 and CDR2: SGHRS and YFSETQ.

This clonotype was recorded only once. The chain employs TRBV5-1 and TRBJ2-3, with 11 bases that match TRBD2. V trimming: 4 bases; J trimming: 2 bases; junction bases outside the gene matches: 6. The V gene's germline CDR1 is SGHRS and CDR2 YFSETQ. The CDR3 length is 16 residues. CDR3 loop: CASSIGTSGDTDTQYF. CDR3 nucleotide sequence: TGCGCCAGCAGCATCGGGACTAGCGGAGACACAGATACGCAGTATTTT.

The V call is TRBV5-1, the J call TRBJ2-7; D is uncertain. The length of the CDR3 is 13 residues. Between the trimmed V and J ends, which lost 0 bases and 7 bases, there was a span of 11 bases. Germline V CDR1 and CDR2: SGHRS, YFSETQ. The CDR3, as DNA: TGCGCCAGCAGCTTGGAGAGATTAGGGGAGCAGTACTTC. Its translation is CASSLERLGEQYF.

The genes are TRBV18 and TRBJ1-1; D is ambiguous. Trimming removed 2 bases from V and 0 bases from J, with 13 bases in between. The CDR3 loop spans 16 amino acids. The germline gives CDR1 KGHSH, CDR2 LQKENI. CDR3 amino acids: CASSPTSPVLNTEAFF. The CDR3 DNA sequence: TGTGCCAGCTCACCAACTTCGCCGGTCTTGAACACTGAAGCTTTCTTT.

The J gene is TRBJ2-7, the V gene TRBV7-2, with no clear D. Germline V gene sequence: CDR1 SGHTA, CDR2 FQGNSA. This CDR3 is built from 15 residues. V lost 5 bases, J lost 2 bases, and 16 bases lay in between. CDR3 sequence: CASSLREGYTYEQYF. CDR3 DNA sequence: TGTGCCAGCAGCCTACGCGAAGGCTACACCTACGAGCAGTACTTC. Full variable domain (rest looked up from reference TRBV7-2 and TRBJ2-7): GAGVSQSPSNKVTEKGKDVELRCDPISGHTALYWYRQSLGQGLEFLIYFQGNSAPDKSGLPSDRFSAERTGGSVSTLTIQRTQQEDSAVYLCASSLREGYTYEQYFGPGTRLTVT.

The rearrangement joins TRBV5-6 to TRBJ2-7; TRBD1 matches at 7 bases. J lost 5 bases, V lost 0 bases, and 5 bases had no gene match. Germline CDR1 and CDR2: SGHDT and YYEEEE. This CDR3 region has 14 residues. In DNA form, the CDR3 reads TGTGCCAGCAGCTTGGGCGCCGGGACAGACGAGCAGTACTTC. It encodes CASSLGAGTDEQYF.

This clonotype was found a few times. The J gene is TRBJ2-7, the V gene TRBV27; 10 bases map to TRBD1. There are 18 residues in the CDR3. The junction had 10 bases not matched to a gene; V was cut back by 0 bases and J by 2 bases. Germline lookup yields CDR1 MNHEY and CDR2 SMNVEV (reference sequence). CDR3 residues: CASSLSISYGTGAYEQYF. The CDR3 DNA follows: TGTGCCAGCAGTTTATCCATTTCCTACGGGACAGGGGCCTACGAGCAGTACTTC.

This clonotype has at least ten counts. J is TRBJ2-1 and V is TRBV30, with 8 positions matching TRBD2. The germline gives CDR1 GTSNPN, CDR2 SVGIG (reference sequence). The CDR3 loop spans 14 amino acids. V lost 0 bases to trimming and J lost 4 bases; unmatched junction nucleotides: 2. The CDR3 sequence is CAWSVTSAYNEQFF. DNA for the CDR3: TGTGCCTGGAGTGTGACTAGCGCATACAATGAGCAGTTCTTC.

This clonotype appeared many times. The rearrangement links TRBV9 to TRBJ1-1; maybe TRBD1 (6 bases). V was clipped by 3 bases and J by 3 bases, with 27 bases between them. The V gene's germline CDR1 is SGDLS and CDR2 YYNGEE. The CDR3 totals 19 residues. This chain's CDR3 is CASSDPPTGPSIGDTEAFF. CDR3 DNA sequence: TGTGCCAGCAGCGACCCGCCCACAGGGCCATCAATAGGGGACACTGAAGCTTTCTTT.

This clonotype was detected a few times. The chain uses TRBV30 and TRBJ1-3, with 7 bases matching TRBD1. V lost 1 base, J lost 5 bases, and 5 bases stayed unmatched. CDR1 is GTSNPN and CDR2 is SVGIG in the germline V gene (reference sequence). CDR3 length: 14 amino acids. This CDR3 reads CAWSGQGERNTIYF. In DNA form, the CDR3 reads TGTGCCTGGAGTGGACAGGGCGAAAGAAACACCATATATTTT.

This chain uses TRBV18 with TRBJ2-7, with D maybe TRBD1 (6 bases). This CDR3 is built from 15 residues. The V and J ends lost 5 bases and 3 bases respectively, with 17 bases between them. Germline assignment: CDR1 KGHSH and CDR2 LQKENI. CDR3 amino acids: CASSYGQIPYYEQYF. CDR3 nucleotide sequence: TGTGCCAGCTCATACGGACAGATCCCCTACTACGAGCAGTACTTC.

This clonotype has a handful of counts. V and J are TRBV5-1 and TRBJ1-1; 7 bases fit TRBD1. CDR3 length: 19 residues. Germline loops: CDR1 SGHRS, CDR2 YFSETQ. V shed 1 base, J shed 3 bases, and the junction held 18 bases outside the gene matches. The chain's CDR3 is CASSLTALDLRQGHTEAFF. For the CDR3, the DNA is TGCGCCAGCAGCTTGACCGCCTTGGACCTAAGACAGGGACACACTGAAGCTTTCTTT.

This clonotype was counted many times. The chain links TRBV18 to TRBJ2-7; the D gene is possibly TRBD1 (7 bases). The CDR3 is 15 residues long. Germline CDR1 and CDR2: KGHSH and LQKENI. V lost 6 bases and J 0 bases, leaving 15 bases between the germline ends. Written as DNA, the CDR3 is TGTGCCAGCTCCCAGGGGGGAACCTCCTCCTACGAGCAGTACTTC. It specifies CASSQGGTSSYEQYF.